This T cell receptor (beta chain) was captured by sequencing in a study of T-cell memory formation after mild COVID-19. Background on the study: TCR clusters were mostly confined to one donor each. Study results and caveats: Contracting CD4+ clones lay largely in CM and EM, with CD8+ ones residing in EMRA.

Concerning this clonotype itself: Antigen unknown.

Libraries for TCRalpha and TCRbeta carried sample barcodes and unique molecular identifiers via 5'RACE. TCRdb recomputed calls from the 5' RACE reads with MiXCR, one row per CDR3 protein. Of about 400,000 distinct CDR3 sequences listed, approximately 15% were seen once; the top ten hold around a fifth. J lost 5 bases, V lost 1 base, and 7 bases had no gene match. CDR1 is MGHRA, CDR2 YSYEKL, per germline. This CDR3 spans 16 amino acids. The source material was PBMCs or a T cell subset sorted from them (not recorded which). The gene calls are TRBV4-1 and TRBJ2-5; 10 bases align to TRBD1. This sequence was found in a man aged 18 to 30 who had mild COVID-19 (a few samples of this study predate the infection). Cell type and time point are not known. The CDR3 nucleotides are TGCGCCAGCAGCCAAGGGGACAGGGGAGAGGGGGAGACCCAGTACTTC. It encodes CASSQGDRGEGETQYF.